These 11 T cell receptor beta chains were sequenced from one sample in a study of blood T cell repertoires in COVID-19. Method: immunoSEQ multiplex PCR; TCRdb's copy keeps in-frame clones and lacks some. The sample yields roughly 500,000 clones, approximately 91% seen once. Sequencing was carried out using PBMCs or T cells enriched from blood (not recorded which). The origin of the receptors is a woman aged 60-75 years who had recovered from COVID-19.

The V and J genes are TRBV11-2 and TRBJ1-1, with D unresolved. The V end lost 4 bases, the J end lost 0 bases, and 12 bases lay between the germline ends. Per the germline V gene, CDR1 is SGHAT and CDR2 is FQNNGV. This CDR3 has 15 residues. CDR3 residues: CASSYGVIMNTEAFF. The CDR3 DNA is TGTGCCAGCAGCTACGGGGTAATCATGAACACTGAAGCTTTCTTT.

The V call is TRBV24-1, the J call TRBJ2-7, with D perhaps matching TRBD1 (5 bases). CDR1 KGHDR and CDR2 SFDVKD come from the germline V gene. Trimming shortened V by 5 bases and J by 6 bases, and 16 bases separated the two germline ends. The CDR3 totals 14 residues. CDR3 sequence reads: CATSGAEGAVEQYF. CDR3 nucleotides: TGTGCCACCAGTGGGGCGGAAGGGGCCGTCGAGCAGTACTTC.

V and J are TRBV18 and TRBJ2-3; D unresolved. Germline lookup yields CDR1 KGHSH and CDR2 LQKENI. CDR3 size: 15 residues. V was trimmed by 2 bases and J by 0 bases, leaving 9 bases between them. CDR3 DNA sequence: TGTGCCAGCTCACCAAAATCCTCTAGCACAGATACGCAGTATTTT. It is translated as CASSPKSSSTDTQYF.

This chain links TRBV7-6 with TRBJ2-1; D unclear. This CDR3 is 13 amino acids long. The V end was cut by 2 bases, the J end by 3 bases, with 5 bases between. The V gene's germline CDR1 is SGHVS and CDR2 FNYEAQ. CDR3 region: CASSLNYYNEQFF. In nucleotides, the CDR3 is TGTGCCAGCAGCTTAAACTACTACAATGAGCAGTTCTTC.

At least ten counts were recorded for this clone. Other DNA sequences from this sample encode an identical CDR3 as well. V usage is TRBV9 and J usage is TRBJ1-2; a possible D gene is TRBD1 (5 bases). The germline V gene encodes CDR1 SGDLS and CDR2 YYNGEE. This CDR3 region has 14 residues. V was trimmed by 0 bases and J by 3 bases, leaving 9 bases between them. CDR3 bases: TGTGCCAGCAGCGTAGGGGGCGCAGACTATGGCTACACCTTC. Translated, it gives CASSVGGADYGYTF. The entire variable domain, with the rest obtained from reference TRBV9 and TRBJ1-2, is as follows: DSGVTQTPKHLITATGQRVTLRCSPRSGDLSVYWYQQSLDQGLQFLIQYYNGEERAKGNILERFSAQQFPDLHSELNLSSLELGDSALYFCASSVGGADYGYTFGSGTRLTVV.

The chain joins TRBV9 to TRBJ2-3, with a possible D match to TRBD1 (6 bases). Trimming shortened V by 3 bases and J by 2 bases, and 16 bases separated the two germline ends. There are 16 residues in the CDR3. Germline CDR1 and CDR2: SGDLS and YYNGEE. The DNA of the CDR3 is TGTGCCAGCAGCGCGGGCCCAAGGGGGACCACAGATACGCAGTATTTT. It translates to CASSAGPRGTTDTQYF.

The chain combines TRBV2 with TRBJ1-1, with D possibly being TRBD1 (6 bases). The CDR3 spans 13 residues. Germline CDR1 is SNHLY and CDR2 is FYNNEI. V was trimmed by 6 bases and J by 1 base, leaving 9 bases between them. The CDR3 DNA sequence: TGTGCCAGCAGGGCGGACAGGAACACTGAAGCTTTCTTT. Residues: CASRADRNTEAFF.

This clone was picked up one time. The rearrangement joins TRBV4-1 to TRBJ2-7; perhaps TRBD1 as D (6 bases). V was shortened by 1 base and J by 2 bases, with 12 bases between the two germline ends. Germline-derived CDR1 and CDR2 are MGHRA and YSYEKL. The CDR3 is made up of 15 amino acids. The CDR3 loop reads CASSQGVTGTYEQYV. CDR3 nucleotides: TGCGCCAGCAGCCAAGGGGTCACAGGGACCTACGAGCAGTACGTC.

Remarks on this clone: Different DNA sequences within this sample yield the same CDR3. The chain employs TRBV10-3 and TRBJ1-4, with 8 nucleotides matching TRBD1. CDR3 length: 14 amino acids. J was trimmed by 2 bases and V by 6 bases; bases with no gene match: 2. Germline CDR1 reads ENHRY; CDR2 reads SYGVKD. The CDR3 is CAISRQGTNEKLFF. As DNA, the CDR3 is TGTGCCATCAGCAGACAGGGGACTAATGAAAAACTGTTTTTT.

V is TRBV6-5 and J is TRBJ2-3; a possible D gene is TRBD2 (6 bases). V lost 5 bases and J 7 bases, leaving 13 bases between the germline ends. Germline CDR1 MNHEY, CDR2 SVGAGI. The CDR3 totals 13 residues. CDR3 residues: CASSPPGLHTQYF. In nucleotides, the CDR3 is TGTGCCAGCAGTCCCCCGGGACTTCATACGCAGTATTTT.

The V and J genes are TRBV20-1 and TRBJ1-2, with D hard to call. In germline, CDR1 is DFQATT, CDR2 SNEGSKA (reference sequence). The germline V and J ends were trimmed by 7 bases and 1 base, with 7 bases remaining between them. This CDR3 contains 11 residues. CDR3 region: CSGELNYGYTF. CDR3 coding DNA: TGCAGTGGAGAGCTTAACTATGGCTACACCTTC.